The 14 T cell receptor beta chains presented below share a single source sample, sequenced in a study of identifying expanded T cells in peripheral blood. The data were produced by immunoSEQ multiplex PCR, yet TCRdb's version contains in-frame clones alone and is incomplete. The sample contains approximately 110,000 clones, approximately 90% of which appear only once. Sequencing was carried out using blood. These receptor sequences come from a person aged 18 to 69 in good health.

The chain links TRBV2 to TRBJ2-5; 15 bases match TRBD2. CDR1 and CDR2 from the germline V gene are SNHLY and FYNNEI. This CDR3 is 16 amino acids long. The junction had 8 bases not matched to a gene; V was cut back by 3 bases and J by 9 bases. This CDR3 reads CASSDGTSGGREPQYF. CDR3 nucleotide sequence: TGTGCCAGCAGTGATGGGACTAGCGGGGGGAGGGAGCCCCAGTACTTC. Variable domain in full (rest from reference TRBV2 and TRBJ2-5): EPEVTQTPSHQVTQMGQEVILRCVPISNHLYFYWYRQILGQKVEFLVSFYNNEISEKSEIFDDQFSVERPDGSNFTLKIRSTKLEDSAMYFCASSDGTSGGREPQYFGPGTRLLVL.

Comments on this clone: The junction differs from germline at one of its ends, possibly a read error. The chain has TRBV11-2 and TRBJ1-1; the D gene is possibly TRBD1 (6 bases). Germline CDR1 is SGHAT and CDR2 is FQNNGV. The CDR3 has 14 residues. The CDR3 is CASSPARGRSLWWF. The DNA of the CDR3 is TGTGCCAGCAGCCCCGCCAGGGGTAGGTCTTTATGGTGGTTT.

The gene calls are TRBV7-2 and TRBJ2-7; D gene uncertain. V lost 1 base and J lost 3, with 13 bases in between. The germline V gene encodes CDR1 SGHTA and CDR2 FQGNSA. CDR3 length: 15 amino acids. The CDR3 DNA reads as TGTGCCAGCAGCTTAGGGTCAGGACCACTCTACGAGCAGTACTTC. It is translated as CASSLGSGPLYEQYF.

The chain carries TRBV14 and TRBJ1-1, with a possible D match to TRBD1 (6 bases). Trimming stripped 0 bases from V and 2 bases from J, with 13 bases between. The V gene's germline CDR1 is SGHDN and CDR2 FVKESK. CDR3 length: 16 residues. CDR3 in amino acids: CASSQDYRVYNTEAFF. The CDR3 DNA reads TGTGCCAGCAGCCAAGATTACAGGGTCTATAACACTGAAGCTTTCTTT.

The chain combines TRBV7-2 with TRBJ1-5; D gene ambiguous. Germline values: CDR1 SGHTA, CDR2 FQGNSA. This CDR3 is 15 amino acids long. Trimming left V 1 base short and J 6 bases short, with 13 bases between. The CDR3 nucleotides are TGTGCCAGCAGCTTAGGCCGGGGTGTAAGTCAGCCCCAGCATTTT. Translated: CASSLGRGVSQPQHF.

This rearrangement joins TRBV28 to TRBJ1-5; a weak D match, TRBD1 (5 bases). Germline V gene sequence: CDR1 MDHEN, CDR2 SYDVKM. Trimming stripped 4 bases from V and 2 bases from J, with 12 bases between. The CDR3 runs 15 residues. Here the CDR3 DNA reads TGTGCCAGCAGTTCAGGGTTCAGGGGCAATCAGCCCCAGCATTTT. Translated: CASSSGFRGNQPQHF.

Regarding this clone: An end of the junction does not agree with germline; a read error may underlie this. The V call is TRBV6-1, the J call TRBJ1-5, with TRBD1 matching 8 bases. Looked up from germline, CDR1 is MNHNS and CDR2 is SASEGT. CDR3 length: 14 residues. The CDR3 bases are TGTGCCAGCAGTAAACCGGGACAGGTGTCGCCCCAGCGTTTT. Protein sequence: CASSKPGQVSPQRF.

The chain links TRBV5-1 to TRBJ2-7, with TRBD1 matching over 9 bases. With 3 bases clipped from V and 3 bases from J, the junction kept 1 base outside the gene matches. CDR3 length equals 13 residues. Germline V lookup: CDR1 SGHRS, CDR2 YFSETQ. The CDR3 DNA is TGCGCCAGCAGCTGGGGACAGGGCTACGAGCAGTACTTC. Translation gives CASSWGQGYEQYF.

The chain links TRBV7-9 to TRBJ1-3; 8 positions agree with TRBD1. Germline V lookup: CDR1 SEHNR, CDR2 FQNEAQ (reference sequence). Trimming took 3 bases from V and 1 from J; bases not matched to a gene: 2. The CDR3 is 15 amino acids. The CDR3 reads CASSFQGASGNTIYF. CDR3 DNA: TGTGCCAGCAGCTTCCAGGGGGCTTCTGGAAACACCATATATTTT.

The chain links TRBV18 to TRBJ2-5; tentatively, D is TRBD1 (6 bases). The V gene's germline CDR1 is KGHSH and CDR2 LQKENI. Between the trimmed V and J ends, which lost 6 bases and 4 bases, there was a span of 12 bases. The CDR3 sequence is 13 residues long. The CDR3 loop reads CASSPRGGETQYF. The CDR3 DNA reads TGTGCCAGCTCGCCCAGGGGCGGAGAGACCCAGTACTTC. Combining the CDR3 with reference TRBV18 and TRBJ2-5 gives the whole variable domain NAGVMQNPRHLVRRRGQEARLRCSPMKGHSHVYWYRQLPEEGLKFMVYLQKENIIDESGMPKERFSAEFPKEGPSILRIQQVVRGDSAAYFCASSPRGGETQYFGPGTRLLVL.

This clone has more than one count but fewer than ten. The chain employs TRBV7-9 and TRBJ1-1; D not certain. Germline-derived CDR1 and CDR2 are SEHNR and FQNEAQ (reference sequence). Trimming pared 5 bases from V and 4 bases from J, leaving 5 bases between. CDR3 length equals 11 residues. The CDR3: CASSPTTEAFF. The CDR3 DNA follows: TGTGCCAGCAGCCCCACCACTGAAGCTTTCTTT.

This clone has just one count. The chain joins TRBV7-7 to TRBJ2-5, with D uncertain. The germline CDR1 and CDR2 sequences are SSHAT and FNYEAQ (reference sequence). The V end was cut by 4 bases, the J end by 1 base, with 10 bases between. This CDR3 spans 14 amino acids. The CDR3 nucleotides read TGTGCCAGCAGCTCCACAGAACTCCAAGAGACCCAGTACTTC. Protein sequence: CASSSTELQETQYF.

This chain's CDR3 is CASSPIGGALLGEQYF. In DNA form, the CDR3 reads TGTGCCAGCTCACCAATCGGGGGGGCCCTCCTCGGCGAGCAGTACTTC. The J gene is TRBJ2-7, the V gene TRBV18, with TRBD2 matching over 8 bases. Germline lookup yields CDR1 KGHSH and CDR2 LQKENI. The V and J ends lost 2 bases and 6 bases, in that order; junction bases with no gene match: 12. The CDR3 is made up of 16 amino acids.

The chain recombines TRBV7-9 with TRBJ1-3; D might be TRBD1 (5 bases). CDR1 is SEHNR and CDR2 is FQNEAQ in the germline V gene (reference sequence). The CDR3 is made up of 14 amino acids. V gave up 5 bases and J gave up 3 bases, with 11 bases separating them. CDR3 in amino acids: CASSMDTYGNTIYF. Here the CDR3 DNA reads TGTGCCAGCAGCATGGACACTTATGGAAACACCATATATTTT. The variable domain in full, with the rest retrieved from reference TRBV7-9 and TRBJ1-3, is DTGVSQNPRHKITKRGQNVTFRCDPISEHNRLYWYRQTLGQGPEFLTYFQNEAQLEKSRLLSDRFSAERPKGSFSTLEIQRTEQGDSAMYLCASSMDTYGNTIYFGEGSWLTVV.